This T cell receptor (beta chain) appears in the sequencing data of a study of early T cells in non-severe SARS-CoV-2 infection (TCRdb year 2021). In the study overall: Because TCR sequencing relied on bulk RNA taken from unsorted whole blood, pairing of alpha and beta chains was not possible. Overall results and qualifications from the work: VDJdb matching was skewed toward anti-spike CD8 responses and likely underestimated virus-specific expansions, missing private and CD4 specificities.

Libraries were prepared through 5' RACE. Data came from a NextSeq 500. The TCR library protocol attached unique molecular identifiers to individual cDNA molecules to correct for sequencing error and PCR bias. TCR alpha and beta chains were both sequenced, and the abundances of alpha and beta sequences in each sample were closely correlated with each other. For the original study's pipeline: Decombinator V4 was used to annotate TCR sequences for V gene, J gene and CDR3. TCRs were defined as expanded if a significant change between any two time points was detected under a Poisson model with p below 0.0001. TCR abundances were normalised to the total number of TCRs sequenced per sample and expressed as counts per million. TRAV1-2 paired with TRAJ12, TRAJ20 or TRAJ33 defined MAIT TCRs, while TRAV10 paired with TRAJ18 defined iNKT TCRs. VDJdb, accessed 1 November 2021, was searched for CMV, EBV and SARS-CoV-2 annotated TCRs, with TCRs annotated for multiple antigens excluded. Through fastp at Q25 and MiXCR, TCRdb rebuilt clones from the public reads, retaining in-frame beta chains. Rows are combined by CDR3 protein, so each entry shows the most common genes and DNA. The V and J calls were determined by TCRdb, not by the authors. Within this sample are about 33,000 distinct CDR3 sequences, with around 4.6% of them counted one time only. About 7.9% of the sample lies in the top ten.

Taken from the germline V gene (reference sequence), the CDR1 and CDR2 loops are SGHNT and YYREEE. V lost 4 bases and J lost 0 bases, and the count of bases not matched to a germline gene is 6. From cysteine to phenylalanine, the CDR3 is 15 amino acids long. Only the CDR3 DNA is retained, 45 bases long and in frame from the first base. As regards this clonotype: The target of this receptor is not known. The input lacks base qualities; no much larger clone sits a single base away.

Set within a cohort of healthcare workers in London, UK, this nested case-control study involved weekly PCR testing of nasopharyngeal swabs along with blood sampling. Healthcare workers were recruited between 23 and 31 March 2020, during the week of the UK lockdown, and were followed weekly for up to roughly 15 weeks. The sequencing sample was made of whole blood. The receptor was derived from an adult who was a healthcare worker with PCR-confirmed SARS-CoV-2 infection or an uninfected control (not recorded which). The sequence links TRBV5-4 to TRBJ1-1; TRBD1 lines up with 7 middle nucleotides. The CDR3 reads as follows: CASSHDRAMNTEAFF. The nucleotides are TGTGCCAGCAGCCATGACAGGGCGATGAACACTGAAGCTTTCTTT. Joined to the reference TRBV5-4 and TRBJ1-1 proteins, this CDR3 gives the full variable domain: ETGVTQSPTHLIKTRGQQVTLRCSSQSGHNTVSWYQQALGQGPQFIFQYYREEENGRGNFPPRFSGLQFPNYSSELNVNALELDDSALYLCASSHDRAMNTEAFFGQGTRLTVV.